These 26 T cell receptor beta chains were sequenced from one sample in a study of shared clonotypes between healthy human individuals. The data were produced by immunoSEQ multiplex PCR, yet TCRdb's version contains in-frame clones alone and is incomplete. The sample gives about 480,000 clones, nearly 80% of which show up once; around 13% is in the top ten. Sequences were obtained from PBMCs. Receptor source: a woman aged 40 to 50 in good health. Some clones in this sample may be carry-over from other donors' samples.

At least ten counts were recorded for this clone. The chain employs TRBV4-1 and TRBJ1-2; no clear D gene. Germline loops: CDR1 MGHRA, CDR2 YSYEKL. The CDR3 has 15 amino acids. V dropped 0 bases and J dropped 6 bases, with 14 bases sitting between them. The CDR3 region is CASSQDPEFMDGYTF. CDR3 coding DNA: TGCGCCAGCAGCCAAGATCCGGAATTCATGGATGGCTACACCTTC.

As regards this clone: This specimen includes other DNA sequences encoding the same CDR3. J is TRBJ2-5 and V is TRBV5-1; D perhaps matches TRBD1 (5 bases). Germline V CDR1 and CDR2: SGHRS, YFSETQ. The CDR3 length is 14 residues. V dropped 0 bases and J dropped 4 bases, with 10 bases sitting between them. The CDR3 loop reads CASSLAGQGETQYF. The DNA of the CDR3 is TGCGCCAGCAGCTTGGCCGGGCAGGGAGAGACCCAGTACTTC.

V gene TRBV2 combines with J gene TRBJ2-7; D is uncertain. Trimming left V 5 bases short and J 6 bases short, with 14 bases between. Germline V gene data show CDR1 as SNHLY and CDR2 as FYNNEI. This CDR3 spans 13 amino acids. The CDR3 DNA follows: TGTGCCAGCAGTCTACTATTATTCGGCGAGCAGTACTTC. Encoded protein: CASSLLLFGEQYF.

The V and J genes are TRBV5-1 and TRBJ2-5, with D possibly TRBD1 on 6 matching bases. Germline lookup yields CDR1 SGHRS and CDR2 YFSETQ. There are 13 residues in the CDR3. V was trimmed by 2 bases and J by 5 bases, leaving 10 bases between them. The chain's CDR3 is CASSFHREETQYF. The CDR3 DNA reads TGCGCCAGCAGCTTTCACAGGGAGGAGACCCAGTACTTC.

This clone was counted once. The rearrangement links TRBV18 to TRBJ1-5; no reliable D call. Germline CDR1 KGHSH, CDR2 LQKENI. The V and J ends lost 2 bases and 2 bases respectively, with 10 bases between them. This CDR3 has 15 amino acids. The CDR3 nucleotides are TGTGCCAGCTCACCAAGCGAGGGTGGCAATCAGCCCCAGCATTTT. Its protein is CASSPSEGGNQPQHF. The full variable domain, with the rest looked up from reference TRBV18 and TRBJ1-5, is NAGVMQNPRHLVRRRGQEARLRCSPMKGHSHVYWYRQLPEEGLKFMVYLQKENIIDESGMPKERFSAEFPKEGPSILRIQQVVRGDSAAYFCASSPSEGGNQPQHFGDGTRLSIL.

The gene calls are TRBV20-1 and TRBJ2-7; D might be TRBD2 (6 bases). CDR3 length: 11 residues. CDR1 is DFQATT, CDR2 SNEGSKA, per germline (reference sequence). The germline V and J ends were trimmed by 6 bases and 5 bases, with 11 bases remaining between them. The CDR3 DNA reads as TGCAGTGCCCCGGGGGATAACGAGCAGTACTTC. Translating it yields CSAPGDNEQYF.

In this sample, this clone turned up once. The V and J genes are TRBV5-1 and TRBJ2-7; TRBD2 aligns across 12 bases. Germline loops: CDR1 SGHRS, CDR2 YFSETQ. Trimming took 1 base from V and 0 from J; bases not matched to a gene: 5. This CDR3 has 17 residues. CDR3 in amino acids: CASSLTSGRPLSYEQYF. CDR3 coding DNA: TGCGCCAGCAGCTTGACTAGCGGGAGGCCCCTCTCCTACGAGCAGTACTTC.

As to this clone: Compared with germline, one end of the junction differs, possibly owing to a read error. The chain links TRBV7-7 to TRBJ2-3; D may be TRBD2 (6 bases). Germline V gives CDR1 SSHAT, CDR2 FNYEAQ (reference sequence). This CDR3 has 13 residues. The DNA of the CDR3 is TGTGCTAGCAGCTTAGGTGCGGGGGATACGCAGTATTTT. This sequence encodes CASSLGAGDTQYF. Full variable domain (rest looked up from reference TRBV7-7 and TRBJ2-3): GAGVSQSPRYKVTKRGQDVTLRCDPISSHATLYWYQQALGQGPEFLTYFNYEAQPDKSGLPSDRFSAERPEGSISTLTIQRTEQRDSAMYRCASSLGAGDTQYFGPGTRLTVL.

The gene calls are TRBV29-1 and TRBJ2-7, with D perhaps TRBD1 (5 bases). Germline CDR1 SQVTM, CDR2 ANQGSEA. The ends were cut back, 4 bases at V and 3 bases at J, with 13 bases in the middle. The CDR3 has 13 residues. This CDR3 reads CSVVGQGYYEQYF. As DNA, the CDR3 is TGCAGCGTTGTAGGGCAGGGTTACTACGAGCAGTACTTC.

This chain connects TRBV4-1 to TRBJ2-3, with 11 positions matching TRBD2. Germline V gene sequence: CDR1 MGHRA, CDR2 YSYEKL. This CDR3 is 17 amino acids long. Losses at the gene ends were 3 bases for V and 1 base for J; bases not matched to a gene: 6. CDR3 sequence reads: CASSHRLAGKRTDTQYF. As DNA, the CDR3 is TGCGCCAGCAGCCACAGACTAGCGGGGAAACGCACAGATACGCAGTATTTT.

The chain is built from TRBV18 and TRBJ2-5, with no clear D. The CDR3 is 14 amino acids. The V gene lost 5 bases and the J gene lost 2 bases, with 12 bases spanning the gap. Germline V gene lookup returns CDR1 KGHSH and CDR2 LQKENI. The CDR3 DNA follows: TGTGCCAGCTCATCGAACGGGCCGCAAGAGACCCAGTACTTC. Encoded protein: CASSSNGPQETQYF. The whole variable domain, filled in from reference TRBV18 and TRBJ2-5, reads NAGVMQNPRHLVRRRGQEARLRCSPMKGHSHVYWYRQLPEEGLKFMVYLQKENIIDESGMPKERFSAEFPKEGPSILRIQQVVRGDSAAYFCASSSNGPQETQYFGPGTRLLVL.

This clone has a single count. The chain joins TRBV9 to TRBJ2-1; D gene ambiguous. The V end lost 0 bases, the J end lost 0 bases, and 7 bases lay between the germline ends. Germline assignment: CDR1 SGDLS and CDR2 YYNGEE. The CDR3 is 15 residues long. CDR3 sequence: CASSVGPGSYNEQFF. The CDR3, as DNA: TGTGCCAGCAGCGTAGGCCCGGGCTCCTACAATGAGCAGTTCTTC.

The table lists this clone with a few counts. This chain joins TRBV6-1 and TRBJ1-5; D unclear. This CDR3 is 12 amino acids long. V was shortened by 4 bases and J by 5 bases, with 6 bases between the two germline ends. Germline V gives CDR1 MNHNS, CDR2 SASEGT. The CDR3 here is CASSASYQPQHF. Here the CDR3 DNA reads TGTGCCAGCAGTGCTAGTTATCAGCCCCAGCATTTT.

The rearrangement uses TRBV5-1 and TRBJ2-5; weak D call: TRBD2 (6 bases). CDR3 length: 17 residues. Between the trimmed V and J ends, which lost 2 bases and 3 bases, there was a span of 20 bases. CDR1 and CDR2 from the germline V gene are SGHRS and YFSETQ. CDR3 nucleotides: TGCGCCAGCAGCTTCCCCTGGCGGGGTACGACCGAAGAGACCCAGTACTTC. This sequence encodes CASSFPWRGTTEETQYF.

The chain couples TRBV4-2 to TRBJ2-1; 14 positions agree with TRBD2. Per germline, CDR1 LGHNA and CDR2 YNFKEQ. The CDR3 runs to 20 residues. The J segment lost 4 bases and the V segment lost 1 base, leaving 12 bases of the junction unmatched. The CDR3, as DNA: TGTGCCAGCAGCCAAGCCGACGATCCGGGACTAGCGGGAGCTTACAATGAGCAGTTCTTC. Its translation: CASSQADDPGLAGAYNEQFF.

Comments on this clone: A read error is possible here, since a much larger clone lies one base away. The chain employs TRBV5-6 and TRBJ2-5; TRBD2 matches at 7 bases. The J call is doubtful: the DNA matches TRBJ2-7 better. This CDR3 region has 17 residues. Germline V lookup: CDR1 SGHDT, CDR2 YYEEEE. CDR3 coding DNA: TGTGCCGGCAGCGCCTGGCAATTGCGGGAGCCGGAGGACGAGCAGTACTTC. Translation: CAGSAWQLREPEDEQYF.

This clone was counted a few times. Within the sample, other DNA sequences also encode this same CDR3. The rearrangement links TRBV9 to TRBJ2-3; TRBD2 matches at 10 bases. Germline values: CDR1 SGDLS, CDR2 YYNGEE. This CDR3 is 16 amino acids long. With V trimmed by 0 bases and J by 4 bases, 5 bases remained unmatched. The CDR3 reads CASSVGASGSSDTQYF. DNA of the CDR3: TGTGCCAGCAGCGTAGGAGCTAGCGGGAGCTCAGATACGCAGTATTTT.

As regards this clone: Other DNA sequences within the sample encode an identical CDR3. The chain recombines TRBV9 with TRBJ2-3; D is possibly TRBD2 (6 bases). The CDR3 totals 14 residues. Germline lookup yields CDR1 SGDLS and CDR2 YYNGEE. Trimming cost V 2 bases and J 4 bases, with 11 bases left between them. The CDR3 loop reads CASSVTGVADTQYF. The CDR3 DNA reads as TGTGCCAGCAGCGTTACGGGAGTAGCAGATACGCAGTATTTT.

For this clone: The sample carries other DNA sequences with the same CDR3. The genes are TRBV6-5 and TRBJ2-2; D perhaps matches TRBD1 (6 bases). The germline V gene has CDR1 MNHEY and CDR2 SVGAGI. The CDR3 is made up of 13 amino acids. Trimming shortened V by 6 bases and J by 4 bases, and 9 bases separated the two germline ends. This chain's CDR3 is CASSLQGTGELFF. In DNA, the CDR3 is TGTGCCAGCAGCCTACAGGGCACCGGGGAGCTGTTTTTT.

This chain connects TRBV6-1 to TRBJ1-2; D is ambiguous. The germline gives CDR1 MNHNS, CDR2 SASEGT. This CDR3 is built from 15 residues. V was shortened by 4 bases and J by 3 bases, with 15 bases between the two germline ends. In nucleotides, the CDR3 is TGTGCCAGCAGTGTCCACCGGACGCCCGACTATGGCTACACCTTC. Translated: CASSVHRTPDYGYTF.

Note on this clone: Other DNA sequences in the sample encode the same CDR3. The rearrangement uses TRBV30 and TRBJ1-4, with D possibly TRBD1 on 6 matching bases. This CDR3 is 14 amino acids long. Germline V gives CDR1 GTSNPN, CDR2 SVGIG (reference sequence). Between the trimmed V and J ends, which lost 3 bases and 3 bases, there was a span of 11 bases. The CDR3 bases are TGTGCCTGGAGCAAACAGGGACCTAATGAAAAACTGTTTTTT. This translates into CAWSKQGPNEKLFF.

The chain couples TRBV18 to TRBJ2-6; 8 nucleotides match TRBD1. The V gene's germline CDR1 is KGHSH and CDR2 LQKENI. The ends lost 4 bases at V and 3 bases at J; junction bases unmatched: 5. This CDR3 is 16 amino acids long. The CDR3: CASSLGQGIGANVLTF. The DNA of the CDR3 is TGTGCCAGCTCACTAGGACAGGGTATTGGGGCCAACGTCCTGACTTTC.

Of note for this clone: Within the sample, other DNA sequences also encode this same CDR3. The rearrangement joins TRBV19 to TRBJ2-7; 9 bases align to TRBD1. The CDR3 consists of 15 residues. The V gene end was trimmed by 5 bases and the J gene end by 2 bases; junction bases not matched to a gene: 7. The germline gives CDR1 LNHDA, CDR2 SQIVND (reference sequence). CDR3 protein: CASSEDRGGTYEQYF. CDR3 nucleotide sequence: TGTGCCAGTAGTGAAGACAGGGGGGGGACCTACGAGCAGTACTTC.

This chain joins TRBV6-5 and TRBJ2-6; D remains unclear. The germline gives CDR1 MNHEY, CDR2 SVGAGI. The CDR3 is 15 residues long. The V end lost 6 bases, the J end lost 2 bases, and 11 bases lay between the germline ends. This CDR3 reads CASSQQVTGANVLTF. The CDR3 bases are TGTGCCAGCAGCCAGCAGGTTACTGGGGCCAACGTCCTGACTTTC.

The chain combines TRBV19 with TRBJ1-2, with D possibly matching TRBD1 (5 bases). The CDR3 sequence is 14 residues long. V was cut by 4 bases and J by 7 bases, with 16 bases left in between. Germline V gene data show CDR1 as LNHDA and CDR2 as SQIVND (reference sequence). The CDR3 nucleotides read TGTGCCAGTAGTAACCCGGGTGGGGCGCTTGGCTACACCTTC. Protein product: CASSNPGGALGYTF.

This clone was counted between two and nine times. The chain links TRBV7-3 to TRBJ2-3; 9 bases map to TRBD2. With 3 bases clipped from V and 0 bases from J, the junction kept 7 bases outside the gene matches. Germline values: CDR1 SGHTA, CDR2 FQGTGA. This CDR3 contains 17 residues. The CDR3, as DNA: TGTGCCAGCAGCTTGGGGACTAGCAGTCCTAGCACAGATACGCAGTATTTT. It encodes CASSLGTSSPSTDTQYF.